The 21 T cell receptor beta chains given below trace back to one sample, sequenced in a study of blood T cell repertoires in COVID-19. The table came from immunoSEQ multiplex PCR; TCRdb's copy has only in-frame clones and leaves some out. Among hundreds of thousands of clones listed, over 75% were seen once. Sequencing used PBMCs or T cells enriched from blood (not recorded which). These receptors were obtained from a woman aged 40 to 50 with acute COVID-19.

The V and J genes are TRBV19 and TRBJ1-5; D is undetermined. This CDR3 comprises 13 residues. CDR1 is LNHDA and CDR2 is SQIVND in the germline V gene (reference sequence). V lost 5 bases to trimming and J lost 7 bases, with 12 bases between them. CDR3 nucleotides: TGTGCCAGTAGTCCGGGGTTGGGGCAGCCCCAGCATTTT. Translated, it gives CASSPGLGQPQHF. Supplemented by reference TRBV19 and TRBJ1-5, the full variable domain reads DGGITQSPKYLFRKEGQNVTLSCEQNLNHDAMYWYRQDPGQGLRLIYYSQIVNDFQKGDIAEGYSVSREKKESFPLTVTSAQKNPTAFYLCASSPGLGQPQHFGDGTRLSIL.

J is TRBJ2-5 and V is TRBV5-4, with D uncertain. Deletions cut 4 bases from V and 5 bases from J, with 15 bases between. Germline assignment: CDR1 SGHNT and CDR2 YYREEE (reference sequence). The CDR3 contains 14 residues. The CDR3 loop reads CASSPANEWETQYF. DNA of the CDR3: TGTGCCAGCAGCCCCGCGAACGAATGGGAGACCCAGTACTTC.

This sequence joins TRBV29-1 and TRBJ2-3; TRBD2 agrees at 8 bases. V was clipped by 4 bases and J by 4 bases; unmatched bases: 7. Germline V gene data show CDR1 as SQVTM and CDR2 as ANQGSEA. The CDR3 spans 14 residues. CDR3 DNA: TGCAGCGTTGCTGGGGGACTAGTGGCAGATACGCAGTATTTT. Protein: CSVAGGLVADTQYF.

J is TRBJ1-6 and V is TRBV11-2, with D maybe TRBD1 (6 bases). V dropped 1 base and J dropped 10 bases, with 8 bases sitting between them. CDR1 is SGHAT, CDR2 FQNNGV, per germline. This CDR3 comprises 13 residues. CDR3 sequence reads: CASSLGQGSPLHF. In nucleotides, the CDR3 is TGTGCCAGCAGCTTAGGTCAGGGGTCACCCCTCCACTTT.

This clone has more than one count but fewer than ten. CDR3 DNA: TGTGCCAGTAGCGAGAGCTCCTATAATTCACCCCTCCACTTT. Translation: CASSESSYNSPLHF. The chain has TRBV19 and TRBJ1-6; no definite D call. The V gene lost 6 bases and the J gene lost 0 bases, with 6 bases spanning the gap. The CDR3 is 14 residues long. The germline CDR1 and CDR2 sequences are LNHDA and SQIVND (reference sequence). The whole variable domain, filled in from reference TRBV19 and TRBJ1-6, reads DGGITQSPKYLFRKEGQNVTLSCEQNLNHDAMYWYRQDPGQGLRLIYYSQIVNDFQKGDIAEGYSVSREKKESFPLTVTSAQKNPTAFYLCASSESSYNSPLHFGNGTRLTVT.

The chain links TRBV15 to TRBJ1-2; tentatively, D is TRBD1 (5 bases). The V and J ends lost 5 bases and 4 bases respectively, with 17 bases between them. Germline CDR1 is LNHNV and CDR2 is YYDKDF (reference sequence). The CDR3 totals 15 residues. In nucleotides, the CDR3 is TGTGCCACCAGCCTCCGTGGGGCGCGTGCCTATGGCTACACCTTC. Its protein product is CATSLRGARAYGYTF.

The rearrangement uses TRBV4-1 and TRBJ2-5; 11 positions agree with TRBD2. Trimming at V came to 2 bases and at J to 1 base, leaving 3 bases not matched to a gene. This CDR3 has 16 residues. Germline V gene sequence: CDR1 MGHRA, CDR2 YSYEKL. CDR3 loop: CASSQRLAGGQETQYF. CDR3 sequence (DNA): TGCGCCAGCAGCCAACGGCTAGCGGGGGGCCAAGAGACCCAGTACTTC.

The J gene is TRBJ2-7, the V gene TRBV6-5; 11 bases agree with TRBD2. This CDR3 has 15 residues. Germline CDR1 is MNHEY and CDR2 is SVGAGI. Trimming cost V 6 bases and J 3 bases; bases outside gene matches: 7. The chain's CDR3 is CASRLLAGALYEQYF. The CDR3, as DNA: TGTGCCAGCAGATTACTAGCGGGGGCACTCTACGAGCAGTACTTC.

This clone was counted between two and nine times. V usage is TRBV10-3 and J usage is TRBJ1-6; D remains unclear. This CDR3 comprises 13 residues. The germline CDR1 and CDR2 sequences are ENHRY and SYGVKD. Trimming removed 2 bases from V and 7 bases from J, with 6 bases in between. CDR3 sequence (DNA): TGTGCCATCAGTGAGAACAGAAATTCACCCCTCCACTTT. Its translation is CAISENRNSPLHF.

The gene calls are TRBV4-1 and TRBJ2-2; 7 bases are shared with TRBD2. The germline CDR1 and CDR2 sequences are MGHRA and YSYEKL. The CDR3 spans 15 residues. Trimming took 3 bases from V and 4 from J; bases not matched to a gene: 5. CDR3 coding DNA: TGCGCCAGCAGCCATACTAGCGCGGGCACCGGGGAGCTGTTTTTT. Amino acid sequence: CASSHTSAGTGELFF.

This chain joins TRBV9 and TRBJ2-3, with TRBD1 identical over 8 bases. Germline V CDR1 and CDR2: SGDLS, YYNGEE. This CDR3 contains 16 residues. V shed 0 bases, J shed 6 bases, and the junction held 9 bases outside the gene matches. Here the CDR3 DNA reads TGTGCCAGCAGCGTAGATGCCGACAGGGGTATTGATACGCAGTATTTT. Its translation is CASSVDADRGIDTQYF.

This clone was detected a few times. The chain joins TRBV6-6 to TRBJ2-7; 8 positions agree with TRBD1. J lost 3 bases, V lost 4 bases, and 2 bases had no gene match. The CDR3 consists of 13 residues. Germline assignment: CDR1 MNHNY and CDR2 SVGAGI (reference sequence). The CDR3 reads CASSSGTGYEQYF. CDR3 nucleotide sequence: TGTGCCAGCAGTTCCGGGACAGGCTACGAGCAGTACTTC.

The chain carries TRBV2 and TRBJ2-1, with 12 bases identical to TRBD2. CDR3 length: 16 residues. Germline loops: CDR1 SNHLY, CDR2 FYNNEI. Trimming removed 5 bases from V and 8 bases from J; junction bases left unmatched: 10. In nucleotides, the CDR3 is TGTGCCAGCAGTTACTTGACTAGCGGGGGAGGACATGAGCAGTTCTTC. Translated, it gives CASSYLTSGGGHEQFF.

The rearrangement uses TRBV3-1 (or the pseudogene TRBV3-2) and TRBJ2-3; tentative D call: TRBD2 (6 bases). V was pared by 0 bases and J by 2 bases, with 15 bases between. In germline, CDR1 is LGHDT, CDR2 YNNKEL (reference sequence). This CDR3 is 17 amino acids long. The CDR3 region has the DNA TGTGCCAGCAGCCAAGATAGGGACTTGCTTCTCACAGATACGCAGTATTTT. It yields the protein CASSQDRDLLLTDTQYF.

As concerns this clone: Compared with germline, one end of the junction differs, possibly owing to a read error. This chain uses TRBV5-1 with TRBJ2-5; TRBD2 matches at 10 bases. The CDR3 has 16 residues. CDR1 is SGHRS and CDR2 is YFSETQ in the germline V gene. The CDR3 spells CASSLSIAGGLEAQYF. The CDR3 coding sequence is TGCGCCAGCAGCTTGAGTATAGCGGGGGGCCTAGAGGCCCAGTACTTC. The variable domain in full, completed from reference TRBV5-1 and TRBJ2-5, reads KAGVTQTPRYLIKTRGQQVTLSCSPISGHRSVSWYQQTPGQGLQFLFEYFSETQRNKGNFPGRFSGRQFSNSRSEMNVSTLELGDSALYLCASSLSIAGGLEAQYFGPGTRLLVL.

The chain joins TRBV6-5 to TRBJ1-5; D is undetermined. V was clipped by 6 bases and J by 2 bases, with 14 bases between them. This CDR3 contains 15 residues. The germline CDR1 and CDR2 sequences are MNHEY and SVGAGI. The CDR3 loop reads CASRRVDSGNQPQHF. The DNA for the CDR3 is TGTGCCAGCAGGAGGGTGGATTCCGGCAATCAGCCCCAGCATTTT.

The V gene is TRBV7-9, the J gene TRBJ2-5; 10 nucleotides match TRBD2. This CDR3 region has 17 residues. V shed 1 base, J shed 5 bases, and the junction held 10 bases outside the gene matches. Germline CDR1 is SEHNR and CDR2 is FQNEAQ (reference sequence). CDR3 bases: TGTGCCAGCAGCTTAGGCACTAGCGGGGAAATAGGGGAGACCCAGTACTTC. Protein sequence: CASSLGTSGEIGETQYF.

The J gene is TRBJ2-1, the V gene TRBV5-4, with D perhaps matching TRBD2 (5 bases). The CDR3 loop spans 18 amino acids. CDR1 and CDR2 from the germline V gene are SGHNT and YYREEE (reference sequence). Trimming pared 0 bases from V and 0 bases from J, leaving 16 bases between. This CDR3 is CASSLANSRGSSYNEQFF. The CDR3 coding sequence is TGTGCCAGCAGCTTGGCCAATAGTAGAGGGAGCTCCTACAATGAGCAGTTCTTC.

The genes are TRBV23-1 and TRBJ1-3; D is possibly TRBD1 (5 bases). TRBV23-1 is an ORF, with its function uncertain. The CDR3 runs 17 residues. V shed 3 bases and J shed 1 base, with 16 bases lying between them. In nucleotides, the CDR3 is TGCGCCAGCAGTCAGCCGGGGGGACGGACATCTGGAAACACCATATATTTT. This translates into CASSQPGGRTSGNTIYF.

The J gene is TRBJ1-2, the V gene TRBV12-3 or TRBV12-4; a possible D gene is TRBD1 (6 bases). There are 13 residues in the CDR3. The CDR3 region is CATVRAGAYGYTF. CDR3 nucleotide sequence: TGTGCTACGGTCAGGGCAGGGGCATATGGCTACACCTTC.

The chain carries TRBV18 and TRBJ1-6; unclear D gene. The ends were cut back, 3 bases at V and 0 bases at J, with 12 bases in the middle. The CDR3 sequence is 17 residues long. The germline gives CDR1 KGHSH, CDR2 LQKENI. CDR3 sequence reads: CASSPRETYSYNSPLHF. The CDR3 DNA reads as TGTGCCAGCTCACCTCGGGAAACGTACTCCTATAATTCACCCCTCCACTTT.